This T cell receptor (beta chain) was identified in a study of radiation and T cells in renal cell carcinoma. Study outcomes and limitations: From baseline, blood top tumor clonotypes peaked at 2 weeks post-radiation.

The length of the CDR3 is 11 residues. V shed 4 bases and J shed 11 bases, with 10 bases lying between them. CDR1 is LGHNA, CDR2 YSLEER, per germline. This clone occurred once. Its antigen remains unknown. Time point defined: blood 2 weeks post-SBRT. Indicated treatment: 15 Gy SBRT to primary tumor, nephrectomy 4 weeks later. Radiation-treated patients gave blood at baseline, week 2 and week 4. This renal cell carcinoma was of the clear cell type. Clones were sequenced by immunoSEQ multiplex PCR, and TCRdb holds only the in-frame ones, with some missing. The data hold over 55,000 clones, with roughly four fifths observed a single time.

The V gene is TRBV4-3, the J gene TRBJ2-3; D remains unclear. The source of this sequence is a man aged 55 to 70 with renal cell carcinoma. The source was blood, collected from a patient whose treatment included radiotherapy and nephrectomy. The CDR3 nucleotides are TGCGCCAGCAGCCCTGGGGTGGGGCAGTATTTT. Translating it yields CASSPGVGQYF.